Listed below are T cell receptor gamma chains from one sample, sequenced in a study of Vδ1+ human thymocytes. TCRdb reanalysed the multiplex PCR reads via CATT. The sample consists of 30,000 to 45,000 gamma-chain clones, around 20% of them appearing once. The specimen sequenced was Vdelta1+ gamma-delta thymocytes from the thymus. These receptors were obtained from a girl less than two years old who had congenital heart surgery. Each CDR3 is given with its conserved first and last residue. A clone size is listed for some rows: how often the clone was seen (once, few, many), or a class if it is expanded.

j_call: TRGJ1/TRGJ2
clone_size: .
v_call: TRGV4
cdr3_aa: CATWDGPVVYKKLF

j_call: TRGJ1/TRGJ2
clone_size: few
v_call: TRGV4
cdr3_aa: CATWDGPGDYYKKLF

j_call: TRGJ1/TRGJ2
clone_size: few
v_call: TRGV5
cdr3_aa: CATRDGSYYKKLF

j_call: TRGJ1/TRGJ2
clone_size: .
v_call: TRGV3
cdr3_aa: CATWDSLGGYKKLF

j_call: TRGJP2
clone_size: .
v_call: TRGV8
cdr3_aa: CATWDRGSDWIKTF

j_call: TRGJ1/TRGJ2
clone_size: .
v_call: TRGV2
cdr3_aa: CATWDRSEEREHYKKLF

j_call: TRGJP2
clone_size: .
v_call: TRGV9
cdr3_aa: CALWEAPPKSSDWIKTF

j_call: TRGJ1/TRGJ2
clone_size: .
v_call: TRGV9
cdr3_aa: CALWEVNPFYYKKLF

j_call: TRGJ1/TRGJ2
clone_size: .
v_call: TRGV4
cdr3_aa: CATWDVRKKLF

j_call: TRGJP1
clone_size: .
v_call: TRGV3
cdr3_aa: CATWDRRGYKWGITTGWFKIF

j_call: TRGJ1/TRGJ2
clone_size: .
v_call: TRGV5
cdr3_aa: CATWGRGEKLF

j_call: TRGJP2
clone_size: .
v_call: TRGV9
cdr3_aa: CALWEVNPYSSDWIKTF

j_call: TRGJ1/TRGJ2
clone_size: .
v_call: TRGV4
cdr3_aa: CATWDGKKLF

j_call: TRGJ1/TRGJ2
clone_size: .
v_call: TRGV2
cdr3_aa: CATWDGYHYYKRLF

j_call: TRGJ1/TRGJ2
clone_size: few
v_call: TRGV3
cdr3_aa: CATWRDKKLF

j_call: TRGJ1/TRGJ2
clone_size: many
v_call: TRGV4
cdr3_aa: CATWDVYYKKLF

j_call: TRGJ1/TRGJ2
clone_size: .
v_call: TRGV8
cdr3_aa: CATWDPPARAYKKLF

j_call: TRGJ1/TRGJ2
clone_size: .
v_call: TRGV5
cdr3_aa: CATWDRPKESLYYKKLF

j_call: TRGJP1
clone_size: .
v_call: TRGV4
cdr3_aa: CATWVYTTGWFKIF

j_call: TRGJ1/TRGJ2
clone_size: .
v_call: TRGV9
cdr3_aa: CALYYYKKLF

j_call: TRGJ1/TRGJ2
clone_size: few
v_call: TRGV4
cdr3_aa: CATWDLCYKKLF

j_call: TRGJ1/TRGJ2
clone_size: few
v_call: TRGV4
cdr3_aa: CATWPVYYKKLF

j_call: TRGJ1/TRGJ2
clone_size: .
v_call: TRGV4
cdr3_aa: CATWDGGGYKKLF

j_call: TRGJP2
clone_size: .
v_call: TRGV2
cdr3_aa: CATWDGPSSDWIKTF

j_call: TRGJ1/TRGJ2
clone_size: .
v_call: TRGV5
cdr3_aa: CATWDPSLYKKLF

j_call: TRGJ1/TRGJ2
clone_size: few
v_call: TRGV3
cdr3_aa: CATWDKVGYKKLF

j_call: TRGJ1/TRGJ2
clone_size: .
v_call: TRGV2
cdr3_aa: CATWDGPQDYKKLF

j_call: TRGJ1/TRGJ2
clone_size: few
v_call: TRGV2
cdr3_aa: CATWYLGVYYKKLF

j_call: TRGJ1/TRGJ2
clone_size: .
v_call: TRGV2
cdr3_aa: CATWDGPGTDYYKKLF

j_call: TRGJ1/TRGJ2
clone_size: few
v_call: TRGV8
cdr3_aa: CATWDPGGYKKLF

j_call: TRGJ1/TRGJ2
clone_size: .
v_call: TRGV2
cdr3_aa: CATWDTQNYYKKLF

j_call: TRGJP2
clone_size: .
v_call: TRGV5
cdr3_aa: CATWGLSDWIKTF

j_call: TRGJP2
clone_size: .
v_call: TRGV9
cdr3_aa: CALWDLGWIKTF

j_call: TRGJ1/TRGJ2
clone_size: few
v_call: TRGV8
cdr3_aa: CATWVPKKLF